This TCR beta chain was captured by sequencing in a study of technical replicates of blood from several donors. CDR3 length: 15 residues. CDR1 and CDR2 from the germline V gene are MNHNS and SASEGT. Trimming stripped 7 bases from V and 8 bases from J, with 23 bases between. Method: immunoSEQ multiplex PCR; TCRdb's copy keeps in-frame clones and lacks some. The sample lists 85,000 to 100,000 clones; around 94% were seen once. The specimen was T cells isolated from PBMCs. V is TRBV6-1 and J is TRBJ1-2; tentative D call: TRBD1 (6 bases). The clonotype originates from a human donor in good health. CDR3 sequence reads: CASNSGQFTAGGYTF. The CDR3 bases are TGTGCCAGCAATTCAGGACAGTTCACGGCCGGCGGCTACACCTTC.